This T cell receptor (beta chain) is drawn from a study of shared clonotypes between healthy human individuals. The table came from immunoSEQ multiplex PCR; TCRdb's copy has only in-frame clones and leaves some out. The table includes some 350,000 clones, over 65% detected once. From germline, CDR1 is SNHLY and CDR2 FYNNEI. Trimming left V 2 bases short and J 3 bases short, with 11 bases between. CDR3 length: 14 amino acids. This receptor was identified in a young man in good health. The sequencing input was memory CD4+ T cells sorted from blood. The subset here: CD45RA-negative fraction. The chain is built from TRBV2 and TRBJ2-7, with D perhaps matching TRBD2 (5 bases). The CDR3 spells CASSERGIGYEQYF. The CDR3 DNA is TGTGCCAGCAGTGAACGAGGGATTGGCTACGAGCAGTACTTC.